This passage covers 20 T cell receptor beta chains from one sample sequenced in a study of shared clonotypes between healthy human individuals. CD45RO negativity and positive selection for CCR7 defined naive CD8 cells, a population that excluded terminally differentiated effector memory CD45RA+ cells. Profiling relied on immunoSEQ multiplex PCR, and the TCRdb table lists in-frame clones only, not all of them. The data hold about 2 million clones, with about 95% observed a single time. Sample: naive CD8+ T cells sorted from blood. The receptors were sampled from a man younger than 30 in good health.

In its sample, this clone was seen once. The V call is TRBV7-8, the J call TRBJ2-5; TRBD2 matches 11 bases. The CDR3 totals 15 residues. The germline V gene encodes CDR1 SGHVS and CDR2 FQNEAQ. V trimming: 5 bases; J trimming: 2 bases; junction bases outside the gene matches: 4. The CDR3: CASSARLAGQETQYF. For the CDR3, the DNA is TGTGCCAGCAGCGCGCGACTAGCGGGGCAAGAGACCCAGTACTTC. The full variable domain, completed using reference TRBV7-8 and TRBJ2-5, is GAGVSQSPRYKVAKRGQDVALRCDPISGHVSLFWYQQALGQGPEFLTYFQNEAQLDKSGLPSDRFFAERPEGSVSTLKIQRTQQEDSAVYLCASSARLAGQETQYFGPGTRLLVL.

The chain carries TRBV4-1 and TRBJ2-7, with 7 bases identical to TRBD2. CDR1 MGHRA and CDR2 YSYEKL come from the germline V gene. This CDR3 comprises 15 residues. Trimming removed 4 bases from V and 4 bases from J; junction bases left unmatched: 10. The chain's CDR3 is CASSLNPGGGYEQYF. The CDR3 DNA is TGCGCCAGCAGCCTCAACCCTGGGGGGGGGTACGAGCAGTACTTC.

The CDR3 nucleotides read TGTGCCATCAGTGAGTCGCCAGGGGAAGAAGACTATGGCTACACCTTC. Amino acid sequence: CAISESPGEEDYGYTF. This chain uses TRBV10-3 with TRBJ1-2, with D maybe TRBD1 (6 bases). Germline V gene lookup returns CDR1 ENHRY and CDR2 SYGVKD. This CDR3 has 16 amino acids. Trimming pared 0 bases from V and 3 bases from J, leaving 14 bases between.

The CDR3 spells CASRPAPSKNYEQYF. DNA of the CDR3: TGTGCCAGCAGGCCCGCCCCTTCTAAAAACTACGAGCAGTACTTC. This chain connects TRBV27 to TRBJ2-7; D unresolved. CDR3 size: 15 residues. Germline CDR1 and CDR2: MNHEY and SMNVEV (reference sequence). V dropped 6 bases and J dropped 3 bases, with 18 bases sitting between them.

This chain joins TRBV7-2 and TRBJ2-3; 11 bases are a match to TRBD2. CDR1 is SGHTA, CDR2 FQGNSA, per germline. The CDR3 is made up of 15 amino acids. J gave up 2 bases and V 6 bases, and 4 bases lay outside the gene matches. This CDR3 reads CASSGLAGYTDTQYF. The DNA of the CDR3 is TGTGCCAGCAGTGGACTAGCGGGCTACACAGATACGCAGTATTTT.

This sequence joins TRBV9 and TRBJ2-1; 11 nucleotides agree with TRBD2. The ends lost 0 bases at V and 6 bases at J; junction bases unmatched: 5. The CDR3 is 16 amino acids. Germline values: CDR1 SGDLS, CDR2 YYNGEE. CDR3 amino acids: CASSVGSGGAANEQFF. The CDR3 nucleotides are TGTGCCAGCAGCGTAGGTAGCGGGGGGGCCGCCAATGAGCAGTTCTTC.

The V call is TRBV18, the J call TRBJ2-1, with 10 bases that match TRBD2. Germline CDR1 is KGHSH and CDR2 is LQKENI. The CDR3 runs to 15 residues. The ends lost 3 bases at V and 6 bases at J; junction bases unmatched: 5. The CDR3 DNA sequence: TGTGCCAGCTCACCTACTTCTAGCGGGGGCAATGAGCAGTTCTTC. This encodes CASSPTSSGGNEQFF. The entire variable domain, with the rest obtained from reference TRBV18 and TRBJ2-1, is as follows: NAGVMQNPRHLVRRRGQEARLRCSPMKGHSHVYWYRQLPEEGLKFMVYLQKENIIDESGMPKERFSAEFPKEGPSILRIQQVVRGDSAAYFCASSPTSSGGNEQFFGPGTRLTVL.

With regard to this clone: The same CDR3 arises from other DNA sequences in this sample as well. This rearrangement joins TRBV19 to TRBJ2-7; D gene unclear. Germline values: CDR1 LNHDA, CDR2 SQIVND (reference sequence). V lost 1 base, J lost 3 bases, and 7 bases lay in between. The CDR3 contains 13 residues. The CDR3 nucleotides are TGTGCCAGTAGTATAGGTTTGAACTACGAGCAGTACTTC. Its translation is CASSIGLNYEQYF.

To note about this clone: Within the sample, other DNA sequences also encode this same CDR3. CDR3 nucleotides: TGTGCCAGCAGCCCAGACTCCTACAATGAGCAGTTCTTC. This codes for CASSPDSYNEQFF. V gene TRBV7-9 combines with J gene TRBJ2-1; no reliable D call. The germline gives CDR1 SEHNR, CDR2 FQNEAQ (reference sequence). The CDR3 covers 13 residues. V was clipped by 5 bases and J by 0 bases, with 5 bases between them.

The chain links TRBV7-9 to TRBJ1-6; D remains ambiguous. Trimming pared 7 bases from V and 9 bases from J, leaving 25 bases between. CDR1 and CDR2 from the germline V gene are SEHNR and FQNEAQ (reference sequence). The CDR3 spans 17 residues. The CDR3 bases are TGTGCCAGCAACCAAGTCGGCGCAGGTGATATAATTTCACCCCTCCACTTT. Translated, it gives CASNQVGAGDIISPLHF.

For this clone: Other nucleotide sequences from this sample produce the same CDR3. The chain is built from TRBV4-1 and TRBJ1-2; D is uncertain. This CDR3 contains 14 residues. With 0 bases removed from V and 1 base from J, the gap between germline ends came to 6 bases. Germline CDR1 is MGHRA and CDR2 is YSYEKL. CDR3 sequence: CASSQDLSNYGYTF. CDR3 DNA: TGCGCCAGCAGCCAAGATTTGAGTAACTATGGCTACACCTTC.

The chain joins TRBV9 to TRBJ2-2, with 11 nucleotides matching TRBD2. V lost 3 bases to trimming and J lost 1 base; unmatched junction nucleotides: 5. This CDR3 contains 17 residues. From germline, CDR1 is SGDLS and CDR2 YYNGEE. The CDR3 spells CASSAKLAGENTGELFF. The DNA of the CDR3 is TGTGCCAGCAGCGCCAAACTAGCGGGAGAGAACACCGGGGAGCTGTTTTTT.

This sequence joins TRBV6-4 and TRBJ2-1, with TRBD2 matching over 13 bases. The CDR3 length is 15 residues. The V and J ends lost 7 bases and 3 bases, in that order; junction bases with no gene match: 3. Germline CDR1 reads MRHNA; CDR2 reads SNTAGT. The CDR3 sequence is CASTGTSGDYNEQFF. The CDR3 nucleotides are TGTGCCAGCACCGGGACTAGCGGGGACTACAATGAGCAGTTCTTC.

Details on this clone: This sample also contains other DNA sequences that code for the same CDR3. The chain employs TRBV6-5 and TRBJ2-1, with D maybe TRBD1 (5 bases). The CDR3 is made up of 12 amino acids. Trimming removed 6 bases at V and 6 bases at J, with 9 bases between. CDR1 and CDR2 (germline): MNHEY, SVGAGI. For the CDR3, the DNA is TGTGCCAGCAGCCCAGGGTTCAATGAGCAGTTCTTC. Its protein product is CASSPGFNEQFF.

The V call is TRBV25-1, the J call TRBJ2-3, with 13 positions matching TRBD2. The germline gives CDR1 MGHDK, CDR2 SYGVNS. This CDR3 has 15 residues. Trimming took 4 bases from V and 6 from J; bases not matched to a gene: 4. DNA of the CDR3: TGTGCCAGCAGTGGACTAGCGGGAGGCCTCGATACGCAGTATTTT. Its protein is CASSGLAGGLDTQYF.

The chain has TRBV4-3 and TRBJ2-3; D possibly matches TRBD1 or TRBD2 (6 bases each). This CDR3 is built from 16 residues. Between the trimmed V and J ends, which lost 0 bases and 4 bases, there was a span of 14 bases. CDR1 is LGHNA and CDR2 is YSLEER in the germline V gene. CDR3 sequence (DNA): TGCGCCAGCAGCCAAGATGGGGGGACATCTTCAGATACGCAGTATTTT. Translating gives CASSQDGGTSSDTQYF.

Only one count was recorded for this clone. This sequence joins TRBV5-1 and TRBJ2-3; D perhaps matches TRBD2 (6 bases). From germline, CDR1 is SGHRS and CDR2 YFSETQ. This CDR3 region has 14 residues. Trimming took off 0 bases at V and 3 bases at J, with 8 bases between the two ends. In DNA, the CDR3 is TGCGCCAGCAGCTTGGATCTAGCGACAGATACGCAGTATTTT. This sequence encodes CASSLDLATDTQYF.

The chain employs TRBV30 and TRBJ2-1; D is ambiguous. Germline lookup yields CDR1 GTSNPN and CDR2 SVGIG (reference sequence). CDR3 length: 11 amino acids. V was cut by 0 bases and J by 10 bases, with 7 bases left in between. CDR3 sequence reads: CAWSVQAEQFF. Here the CDR3 DNA reads TGTGCCTGGAGTGTACAAGCGGAGCAGTTCTTC.

This clone was counted a single time. This sample includes further DNA sequences coding for the same CDR3. The V and J genes are TRBV28 and TRBJ2-7; TRBD2 might be the D (6 bases). Germline V lookup: CDR1 MDHEN, CDR2 SYDVKM. This CDR3 contains 14 residues. Between the trimmed V and J ends, which lost 3 bases and 0 bases, there was a span of 9 bases. The CDR3 nucleotides are TGTGCCAGCAGTTTCTCCGGGAGCTCCTACGAGCAGTACTTC. Translated: CASSFSGSSYEQYF.

The chain couples TRBV7-9 to TRBJ2-7; D unresolved. Germline CDR1 reads SEHNR; CDR2 reads FQNEAQ (reference sequence). With 4 bases removed from V and 1 base from J, the gap between germline ends came to 17 bases. This CDR3 contains 16 residues. The CDR3 DNA is TGTGCCAGCAGCTCGACTGTACTCCTTGATTCCTACGAGCAGTACTTC. It encodes CASSSTVLLDSYEQYF.